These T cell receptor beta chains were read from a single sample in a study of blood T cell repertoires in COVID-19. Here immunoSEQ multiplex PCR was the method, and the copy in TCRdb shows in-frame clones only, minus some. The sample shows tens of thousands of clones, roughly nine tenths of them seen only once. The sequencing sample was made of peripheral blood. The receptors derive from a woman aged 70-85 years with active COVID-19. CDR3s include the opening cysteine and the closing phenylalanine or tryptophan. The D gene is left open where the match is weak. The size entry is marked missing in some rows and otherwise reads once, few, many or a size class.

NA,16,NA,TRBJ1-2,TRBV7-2,TGTGCCAGCAGCCTTCCGCGGGGGGGCGGCGTCTATGGCTACACCTTC,CASSLPRGGGVYGYTF
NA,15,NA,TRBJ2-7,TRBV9,TGTGCCAGCAGCGTAGTGGCGGGTCCTGACTACGAGCAGTACTTC,CASSVVAGPDYEQYF
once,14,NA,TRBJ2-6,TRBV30,TGTGCCTGGGACAGATCCTCTGGGGCCAACGTCCTGACTTTC,CAWDRSSGANVLTF
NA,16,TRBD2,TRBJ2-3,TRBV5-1,TGCGCCAGCAGCTTGGGGGCGGGGGTGCGCACAGATACGCAGTATTTT,CASSLGAGVRTDTQYF
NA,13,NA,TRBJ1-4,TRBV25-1,TGTGCCAGCAGTGAATGGGGAGATGAAAAACTGTTTTTT,CASSEWGDEKLFF
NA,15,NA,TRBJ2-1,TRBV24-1,TGTGCCACCAGTGATATGAGGGGAGGGGGCAATGAGCAGTTCTTC,CATSDMRGGGNEQFF
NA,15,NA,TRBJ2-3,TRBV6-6,TGTGCCAGCAGTTACGCAGGGGTGCGCACAGATACGCAGTATTTT,CASSYAGVRTDTQYF
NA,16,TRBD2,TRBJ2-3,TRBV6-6,TGTGCCAGCAGACCATCTAGCGGGGGGGGCACAGATACGCAGTATTTT,CASRPSSGGGTDTQYF
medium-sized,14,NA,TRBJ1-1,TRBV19,TGTGCCAGTAGTGTACAGGGCCTGAACACTGAAGCTTTCTTT,CASSVQGLNTEAFF
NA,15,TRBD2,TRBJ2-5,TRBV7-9,TGTGCCAGCAGCCGGCGGGGACTAGCGCAAGAGACCCAGTACTTC,CASSRRGLAQETQYF
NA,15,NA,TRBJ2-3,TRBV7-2,TGTGCCAGCAGCCTTAGCGGTCTAAGCACAGATACGCAGTATTTT,CASSLSGLSTDTQYF